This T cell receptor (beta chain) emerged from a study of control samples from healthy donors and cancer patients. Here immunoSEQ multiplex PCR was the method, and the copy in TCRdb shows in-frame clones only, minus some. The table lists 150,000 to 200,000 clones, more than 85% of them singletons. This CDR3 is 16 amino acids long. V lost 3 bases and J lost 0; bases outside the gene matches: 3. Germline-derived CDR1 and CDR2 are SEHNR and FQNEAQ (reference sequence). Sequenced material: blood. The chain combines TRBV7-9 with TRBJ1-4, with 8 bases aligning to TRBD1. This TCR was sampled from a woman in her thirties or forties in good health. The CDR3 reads CASSLGQDATNEKLFF. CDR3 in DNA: TGTGCCAGCAGCTTGGGACAGGACGCAACTAATGAAAAACTGTTTTTT.